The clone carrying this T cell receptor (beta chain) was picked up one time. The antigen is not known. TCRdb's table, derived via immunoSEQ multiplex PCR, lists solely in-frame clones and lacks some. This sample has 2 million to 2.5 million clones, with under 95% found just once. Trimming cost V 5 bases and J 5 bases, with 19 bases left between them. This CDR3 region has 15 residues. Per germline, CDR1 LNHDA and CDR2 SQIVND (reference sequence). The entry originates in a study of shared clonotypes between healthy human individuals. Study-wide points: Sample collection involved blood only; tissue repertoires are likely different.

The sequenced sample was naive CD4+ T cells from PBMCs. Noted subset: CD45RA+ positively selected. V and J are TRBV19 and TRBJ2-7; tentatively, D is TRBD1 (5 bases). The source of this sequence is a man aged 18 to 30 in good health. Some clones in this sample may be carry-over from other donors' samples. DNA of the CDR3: TGTGCCAGTAGTCCCGTTTGGACAATAGCCGACGAGCAGTACTTC. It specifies CASSPVWTIADEQYF.